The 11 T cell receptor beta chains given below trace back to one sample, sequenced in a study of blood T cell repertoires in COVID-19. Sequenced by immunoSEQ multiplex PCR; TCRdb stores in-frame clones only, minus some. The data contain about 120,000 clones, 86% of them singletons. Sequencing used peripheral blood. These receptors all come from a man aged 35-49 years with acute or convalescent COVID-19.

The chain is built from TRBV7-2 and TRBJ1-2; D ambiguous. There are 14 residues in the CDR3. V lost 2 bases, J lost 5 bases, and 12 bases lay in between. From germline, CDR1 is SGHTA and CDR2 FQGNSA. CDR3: CASSLPLETYGYTF. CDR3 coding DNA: TGTGCCAGCAGCTTACCTCTGGAGACTTATGGCTACACCTTC.

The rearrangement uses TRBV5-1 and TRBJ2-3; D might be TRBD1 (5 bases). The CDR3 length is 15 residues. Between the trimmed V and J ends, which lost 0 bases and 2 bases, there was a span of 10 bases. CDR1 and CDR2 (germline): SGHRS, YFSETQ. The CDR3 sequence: CASSLEGSHTDTQYF. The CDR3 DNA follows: TGCGCCAGCAGCTTGGAGGGGTCTCACACAGATACGCAGTATTTT.

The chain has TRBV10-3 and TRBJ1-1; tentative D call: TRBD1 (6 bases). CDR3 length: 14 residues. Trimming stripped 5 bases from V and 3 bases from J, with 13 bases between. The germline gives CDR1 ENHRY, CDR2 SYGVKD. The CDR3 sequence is CAISYGGRDTEAFF. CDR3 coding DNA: TGTGCCATCAGTTATGGGGGCCGGGACACTGAAGCTTTCTTT.

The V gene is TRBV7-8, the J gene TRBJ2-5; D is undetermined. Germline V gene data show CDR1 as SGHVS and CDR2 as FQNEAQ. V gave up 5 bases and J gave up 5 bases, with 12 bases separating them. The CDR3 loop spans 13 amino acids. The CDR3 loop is CASSEKSVETQYF. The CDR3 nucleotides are TGTGCCAGCAGCGAGAAGAGCGTCGAGACCCAGTACTTC.

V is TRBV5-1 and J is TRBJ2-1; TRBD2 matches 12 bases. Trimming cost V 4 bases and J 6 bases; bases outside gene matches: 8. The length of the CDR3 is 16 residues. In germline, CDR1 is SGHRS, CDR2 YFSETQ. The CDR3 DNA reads TGCGCCAGCAGCCCCCGGGGACTAGCGGGTAGCAATGAGCAGTTCTTC. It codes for CASSPRGLAGSNEQFF.

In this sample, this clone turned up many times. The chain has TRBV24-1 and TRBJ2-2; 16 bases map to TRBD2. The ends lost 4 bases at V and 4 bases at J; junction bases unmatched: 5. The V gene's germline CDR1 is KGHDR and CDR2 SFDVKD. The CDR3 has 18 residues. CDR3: CATSDPGLAGGFTGELFF. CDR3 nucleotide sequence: TGTGCCACCAGTGACCCGGGACTAGCGGGAGGGTTCACCGGGGAGCTGTTTTTT.

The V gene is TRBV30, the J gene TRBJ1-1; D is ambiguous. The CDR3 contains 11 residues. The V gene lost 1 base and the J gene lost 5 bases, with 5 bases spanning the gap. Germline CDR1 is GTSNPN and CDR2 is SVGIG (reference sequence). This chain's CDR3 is CAWSAVTEAFF. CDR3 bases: TGTGCCTGGAGTGCCGTAACTGAAGCTTTCTTT.

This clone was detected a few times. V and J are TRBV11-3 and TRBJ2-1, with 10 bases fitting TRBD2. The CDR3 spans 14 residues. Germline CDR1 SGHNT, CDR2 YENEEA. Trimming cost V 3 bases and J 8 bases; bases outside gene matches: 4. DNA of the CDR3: TGTGCCAGCAGCTTGGCTAGCGGGGGCGATGAGCAGTTCTTC. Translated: CASSLASGGDEQFF.

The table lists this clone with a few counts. In DNA form, the CDR3 reads TGTGCCAGCAGACCACCGGGACAGGGGGCGGGCGAGCAGTACTTC. Its translation: CASRPPGQGAGEQYF. J is TRBJ2-7 and V is TRBV6-6, with 12 bases matching TRBD1. The junction had 9 bases not matched to a gene; V was cut back by 6 bases and J by 6 bases. CDR3 size: 15 residues. The germline gives CDR1 MNHNY, CDR2 SVGAGI (reference sequence).

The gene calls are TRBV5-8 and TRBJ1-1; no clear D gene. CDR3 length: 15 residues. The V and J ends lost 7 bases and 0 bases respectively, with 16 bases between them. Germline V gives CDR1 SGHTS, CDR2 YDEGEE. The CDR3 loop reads CASLRRALMNTEAFF. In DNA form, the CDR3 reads TGTGCCAGCCTTCGAAGAGCCCTTATGAACACTGAAGCTTTCTTT.

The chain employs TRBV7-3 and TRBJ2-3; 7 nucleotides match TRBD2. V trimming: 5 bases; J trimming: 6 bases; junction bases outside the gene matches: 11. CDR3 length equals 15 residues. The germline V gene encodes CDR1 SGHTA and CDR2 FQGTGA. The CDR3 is CASSRDPGREDTQYF. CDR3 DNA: TGTGCCAGCAGCCGGGACCCCGGGCGGGAGGATACGCAGTATTTT.